A selection of T cell receptor beta chains follows, all from one sample in a study of T cell responses to AZD1222 COVID-19 vaccine. Some clones are missing from TCRdb's copy, which holds only in-frame ones; the method was immunoSEQ multiplex PCR. The sample holds about 160,000 clones, about nine tenths seen once. This specimen was peripheral blood, taken on day 0 of AZD1222 vaccination. The receptors derive from an adult in good health. The CDR3 runs from the conserved cysteine through the conserved F or W. A D gene is named only where the DNA matches it firmly. Clone size is shown for a subset of rows, as once, few, many or a class of expanded clone.

D gene,V gene,clone size,J gene,CDR3 DNA,CDR3 protein
NA,TRBV7-9,NA,TRBJ2-5,TGTGCCAGCAGCTTTGTGGAAGAGACCCAGTACTTC,CASSFVEETQYF
NA,TRBV27,NA,TRBJ1-5,TGTGCCAGCAGTTTAAATTTTATCAGGGTCCCCTCTTTGCCCCAGCATTTT,CASSLNFIRVPSLPQHF
NA,TRBV27,NA,TRBJ1-6,TGTGCCAGCAGTTATGGGAGCTCCTATAATTCACCCCTCCACTTT,CASSYGSSYNSPLHF
NA,TRBV7-9,once,TRBJ2-2,TGTGCCAGCAGCCACACGACCGGGCCCCAATCCGGGGAGCTGTTTTTT,CASSHTTGPQSGELFF
TRBD1,TRBV14,NA,TRBJ2-7,TGTGCCAGCAGCCAATTTGACAGGGGCGAGCAGTACTTC,CASSQFDRGEQYF
NA,TRBV18,once,TRBJ1-1,TGTGCCAGCTCAGGCGTAGGGACTGAAGCTTTCTTT,CASSGVGTEAFF
NA,TRBV19,few,TRBJ2-7,TGTGCCAGTAGTGTTTCAGGGCTCTCCTACGAGCAGTACTTC,CASSVSGLSYEQYF
NA,TRBV24-1,NA,TRBJ2-3,TGTGCCACCAGTGATCCCCGGAATGGCACAGATACGCAGTATTTT,CATSDPRNGTDTQYF
NA,TRBV14,NA,TRBJ1-1,TGTGCCAGCAGCCAAGGGCAGAACACTGAAGCTTTCTTT,CASSQGQNTEAFF
NA,TRBV4-2,NA,TRBJ1-1,TGTGCCAGCAGCCCAGTAACCACCCCCACTGAAGCTTTCTTT,CASSPVTTPTEAFF
TRBD1,TRBV5-1,NA,TRBJ1-4,TGCGCCAGCAGCTTGGAAACGAACAGGGGGAATGAAAAACTGTTTTTT,CASSLETNRGNEKLFF
NA,TRBV27,NA,TRBJ1-3,TGTGCCAGCAGGGCGGGGGGATCTGGAAACACCATATATTTT,CASRAGGSGNTIYF
TRBD1,TRBV15,NA,TRBJ1-4,TGTGCCACCCGGACAGGGCGAGAAAAACTGTTTTTT,CATRTGREKLFF